This T cell receptor (beta chain) is drawn from a study of T cells in Graves' hyperthyroidism and ophthalmopathy (dated by TCRdb to about 2019). In terms of the full investigation: Peripheral blood was sampled at the time of initial diagnosis, prior to any treatment. To identify distinguishing TCR V-J signatures, a discovery cohort of about 100 patients was used, comprising 40 to 45 with Graves' ophthalmopathy and 57 with stable Graves' hyperthyroidism. An independent validation cohort of 18 to 20 hyperthyroidism patients and 17 patients who later progressed to ophthalmopathy tested prospective prediction of ophthalmopathy. The 95 to 100 discovery patients were divided at random into training and test sets in a 7:3 ratio. In addition, the study compared T-cell repertoires in thyroid tissue and in blood from five to seven Graves' hyperthyroidism patients. Following sampling, methimazole starting at 30 mg daily was given to hyperthyroidism patients, and high-dose intravenous methylprednisolone was given to ophthalmopathy patients. According to the paper, TCR Vbeta CDR3 sequencing was carried out on roughly 130 peripheral blood samples, which came from 40 to 45 ophthalmopathy, roughly 75 hyperthyroidism and approximately 17 progressor patients.

The TCR beta CDR3 regions were amplified from RNA transcripts. For the first round of RT-PCR on the TCR CDR3, the HTBI primer set was used together with the Qiagen OneStep RT-PCR kit. Libraries were constructed in a second round of multiplex PCR, after which size selection and purification were performed. The libraries were sequenced on an Illumina HiSeq2000 using paired-end 100 bp reads. On the authors' methods: SOAPnuke was used to process the raw data, with reads discarded if the reads contained adapters or uncalled bases, had a mean Phred below 15, or lacked an exact constant-primer or identifier match. High-quality paired reads were merged using COPE v1.2.5, and each unique nucleotide sequence was defined as a clonotype. MiTCR v1.1 was used to align the clonotypes against IMGT TRBV, TRBD and TRBJ reference segments. Only V-J combinations with frequency above 0.0001, covering 98% to 99.2% of repertoires, were analysed. A TCS score was defined as the ratio of F50 (clonal expansion) to E x V (chaos), with BLOSUM62-based TCRdist applied between CDR3 peptides within each V-J. Welch's t-statistics and random forest reduced 450 to 600 V-J features to fewer than 15, which were used in a naive Bayes classifier (R e1071). The public reads were reanalyzed by TCRdb: fastp trimming at Q25, MiXCR alignment, in-frame beta chains only. Rows are combined by CDR3 protein, so each entry shows the most common genes and DNA. It is TCRdb's table, rather than the study itself, that gives the V and J calls and clone size. This sample has hundreds of thousands of distinct CDR3 sequences in its table, and under 15% of those were observed once. Around a third of the sample is held by the ten biggest clonotypes.

With respect to this clonotype: Its antigen specificity is not known. A much larger clone is a single base away; this may be a read error.

Stable Graves' hyperthyroidism was defined as no progression to ophthalmopathy during 18 months of follow-up. Hyperthyroidism patients were newly diagnosed, had a disease duration of under 2 months, and were aged 18 to 65 years. Any patient with an uncontrolled infection, another autoimmune disease, pregnancy or lactation was excluded. Diagnoses were based on clinical symptoms, serum thyroxine and TRAb, thyroid ultrasound and orbital computed tomography. Ficoll-Paque density gradient centrifugation was used to isolate PBMCs from 9.5 to 10 ml of fresh peripheral blood. Total RNA was extracted with Trizol reagent, and quality was checked on an Agilent 2100 Bioanalyzer. General findings and caveats noted by the study authors: In validation, the model predicted progression to ophthalmopathy with 65% to 71% sensitivity and approximately 78% specificity, a median of approximately 6.5 months before onset. No statistical method was used to fix the sample size in advance, and group allocation was not hidden from the investigators. A model built on a 13 V-J signature distinguished ophthalmopathy from stable hyperthyroidism, reaching over 85% sensitivity and approximately 83% specificity in cross-validation and 80%/75% in testing. Most expanded thyroid clonotypes (frequency above 0.001) were also detected in blood, a finding suggesting that blood repertoires may reflect thyroid immune responses.

The germline V gene gives CDR1 as SGHAT and CDR2 as FQNNGV. Including cysteine and phenylalanine, the CDR3 has 15 amino acids. The sequence is cut down to CDR3 DNA, 45 bases in frame from base 1. V and J lose 8 bases and 0 bases, and a span of 17 bases separates them. Sequenced input: blood. This receptor was identified in a woman in her 30s with Graves' hyperthyroidism. The chain links TRBV11-2 with TRBJ2-7; the D gene is tentatively TRBD1 or TRBD2, each matching 6 bases. For the CDR3, the sequence is CASAQDGGDSYEQYF. The DNA reads TGTGCCAGCGCCCAGGACGGGGGCGACTCCTACGAGCAGTACTTC.